The TCR beta chain under discussion was sequenced for a study of technical replicates of blood from a few donors. The CDR3 covers 11 residues. From germline, CDR1 is DFQATT and CDR2 SNEGSKA (reference sequence). TCRdb's table, derived via immunoSEQ multiplex PCR, lists solely in-frame clones and lacks some. This sample has under 95,000 clones, with 91% found just once. The sample holds a few counts of this clone. The receptor was derived from a human donor in good health. Some clones in this sample may be carry-over from other donors' samples. Sequencing used T cells isolated from PBMCs. The V call is TRBV20-1, the J call TRBJ2-5, with TRBD2 identical over 7 bases. CDR3 sequence: CKLAEQETQYF. The DNA for the CDR3 is TGCAAGCTAGCGGAACAAGAGACCCAGTACTTC.